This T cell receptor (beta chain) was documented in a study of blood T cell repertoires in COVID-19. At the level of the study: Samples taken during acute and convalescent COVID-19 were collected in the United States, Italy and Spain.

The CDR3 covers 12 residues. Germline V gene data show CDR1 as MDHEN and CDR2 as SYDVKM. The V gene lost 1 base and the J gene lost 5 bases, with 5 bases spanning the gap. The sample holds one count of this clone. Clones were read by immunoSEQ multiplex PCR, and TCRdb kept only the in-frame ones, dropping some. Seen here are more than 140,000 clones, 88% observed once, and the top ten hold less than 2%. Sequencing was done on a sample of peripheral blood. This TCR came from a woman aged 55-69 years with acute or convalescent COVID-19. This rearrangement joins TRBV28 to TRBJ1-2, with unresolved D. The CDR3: CASSLSVYGYTF. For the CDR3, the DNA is TGTGCCAGCAGTTTATCTGTTTATGGCTACACCTTC.